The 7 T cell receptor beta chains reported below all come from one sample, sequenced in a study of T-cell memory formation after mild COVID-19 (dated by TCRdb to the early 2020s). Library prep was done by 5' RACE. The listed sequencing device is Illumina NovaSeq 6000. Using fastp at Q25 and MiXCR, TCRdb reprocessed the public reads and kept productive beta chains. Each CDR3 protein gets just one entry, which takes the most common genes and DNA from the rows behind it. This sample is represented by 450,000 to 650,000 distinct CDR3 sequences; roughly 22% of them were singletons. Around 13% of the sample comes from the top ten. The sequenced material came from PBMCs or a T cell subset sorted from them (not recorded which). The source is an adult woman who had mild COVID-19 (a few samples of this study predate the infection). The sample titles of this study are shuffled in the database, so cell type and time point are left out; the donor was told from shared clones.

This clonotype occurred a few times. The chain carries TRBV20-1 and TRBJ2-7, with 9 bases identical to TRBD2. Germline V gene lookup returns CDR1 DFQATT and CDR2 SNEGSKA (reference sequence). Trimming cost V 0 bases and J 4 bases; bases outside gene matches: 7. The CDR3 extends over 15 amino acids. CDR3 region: CSARDYLAGTYEQYF. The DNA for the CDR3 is TGCAGTGCTAGAGATTATCTAGCGGGAACTTACGAGCAGTACTTC.

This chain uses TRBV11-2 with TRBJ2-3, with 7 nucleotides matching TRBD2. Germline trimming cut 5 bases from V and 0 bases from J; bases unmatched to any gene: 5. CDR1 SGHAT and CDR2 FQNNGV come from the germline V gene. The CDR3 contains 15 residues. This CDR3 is CASSPRAGSTDTQYF. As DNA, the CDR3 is TGTGCCAGCAGCCCCCGAGCGGGAAGCACAGATACGCAGTATTTT.

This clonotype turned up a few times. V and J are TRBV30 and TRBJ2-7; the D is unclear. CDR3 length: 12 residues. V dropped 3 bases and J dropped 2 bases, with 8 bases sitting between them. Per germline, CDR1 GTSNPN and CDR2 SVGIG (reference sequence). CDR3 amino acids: CAWRDGTYEQYF. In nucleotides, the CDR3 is TGTGCCTGGAGGGACGGCACCTACGAGCAGTACTTC.

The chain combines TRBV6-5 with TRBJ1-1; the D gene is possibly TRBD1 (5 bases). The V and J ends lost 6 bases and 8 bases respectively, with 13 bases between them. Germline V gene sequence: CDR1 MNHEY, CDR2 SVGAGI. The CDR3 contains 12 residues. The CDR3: CASSKPGGEAFF. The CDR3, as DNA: TGTGCCAGCAGCAAGCCGGGGGGGGAAGCTTTCTTT.

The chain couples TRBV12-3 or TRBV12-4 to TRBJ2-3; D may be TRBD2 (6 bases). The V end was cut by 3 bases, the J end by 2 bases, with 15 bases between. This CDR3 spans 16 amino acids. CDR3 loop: CASSFLRGKFTDTQYF. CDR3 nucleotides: TGTGCCAGCAGTTTTCTTCGCGGGAAGTTCACAGATACGCAGTATTTT.

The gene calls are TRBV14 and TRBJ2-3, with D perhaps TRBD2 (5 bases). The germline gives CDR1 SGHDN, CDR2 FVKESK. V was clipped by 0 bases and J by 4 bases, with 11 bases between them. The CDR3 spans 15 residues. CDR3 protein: CASSQDMARADTQYF. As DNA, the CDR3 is TGTGCCAGCAGCCAAGATATGGCGAGGGCAGATACGCAGTATTTT.

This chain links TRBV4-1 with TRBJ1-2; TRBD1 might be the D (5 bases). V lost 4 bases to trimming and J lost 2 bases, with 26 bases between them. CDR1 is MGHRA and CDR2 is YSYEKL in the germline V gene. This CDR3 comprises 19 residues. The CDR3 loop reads CASSPSEGSLFGWNYGYTF. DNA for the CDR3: TGCGCCAGCAGCCCGTCGGAGGGGAGTTTATTCGGTTGGAACTATGGCTACACCTTC.